These 25 T cell receptor beta chains originate from one sample sequenced in a study of T cell responses to AZD1222 COVID-19 vaccine. Libraries were prepared by immunoSEQ multiplex PCR; TCRdb keeps only in-frame clonotypes and omits some of them. This sample has more than 80,000 clones, with nearly 90% found just once. The input for sequencing was peripheral blood, taken on day 0 of AZD1222 vaccination. Receptors originate from an adult in good health.

In its sample, this clone was seen once. The J gene is TRBJ2-1, the V gene TRBV4-1; D remains unclear. Trimming took off 0 bases at V and 4 bases at J, with 10 bases between the two ends. The CDR3 is 15 amino acids. CDR1 and CDR2 (germline): MGHRA, YSYEKL. The CDR3 nucleotides read TGCGCCAGCAGCCAAGAAGGGCTGACTTACAATGAGCAGTTCTTC. This encodes CASSQEGLTYNEQFF.

The CDR3 DNA reads TGTGCCAGCAGCGTAGGGGGACTAGCGGGAGTGGCACAAGAGACCCAGTACTTC. This codes for CASSVGGLAGVAQETQYF. The V and J genes are TRBV9 and TRBJ2-5, with TRBD2 matching over 14 bases. J gave up 2 bases and V 0 bases, and 6 bases lay outside the gene matches. CDR1 and CDR2 (germline): SGDLS, YYNGEE. This CDR3 is built from 18 residues.

The chain employs TRBV5-1 and TRBJ2-1; TRBD2 agrees at 9 bases. Losses at the gene ends were 4 bases for V and 4 bases for J; bases not matched to a gene: 6. This CDR3 comprises 15 residues. Looked up from germline, CDR1 is SGHRS and CDR2 is YFSETQ. The CDR3 coding sequence is TGCGCCAGCAGCCTTAGCGGGAGTAGTTACAATGAGCAGTTCTTC. Protein sequence: CASSLSGSSYNEQFF.

This sequence joins TRBV20-1 and TRBJ1-5; D not resolved. Germline loops: CDR1 DFQATT, CDR2 SNEGSKA (reference sequence). V was clipped by 3 bases and J by 5 bases, with 14 bases between them. This CDR3 is built from 14 residues. The CDR3 coding sequence is TGCAGTGCTAGTGCCCAAACATGGGATCAGCCCCAGCATTTT. Residues: CSASAQTWDQPQHF.

The rearrangement links TRBV27 to TRBJ2-7, with TRBD2 matching over 10 bases. Trimming removed 6 bases from V and 5 bases from J; junction bases left unmatched: 7. This CDR3 region has 14 residues. Germline V lookup: CDR1 MNHEY, CDR2 SMNVEV (reference sequence). DNA for the CDR3: TGTGCCAGCAGGGTGCTAGCGGGAGACCACGAGCAGTACTTC. Its translation: CASRVLAGDHEQYF.

The chain is built from TRBV7-9 and TRBJ2-1, with TRBD2 identical over 7 bases. CDR3 length equals 16 residues. Germline V gene data show CDR1 as SEHNR and CDR2 as FQNEAQ (reference sequence). Unmatched junction bases numbered 11, after V lost 4 bases and J lost 5 bases. The CDR3 protein is CASSSQIAGLNNEQFF. Here the CDR3 DNA reads TGTGCCAGCAGCTCCCAAATAGCGGGCCTGAACAATGAGCAGTTCTTC.

This chain uses TRBV7-8 with TRBJ2-4, with D perhaps TRBD2 (5 bases). This CDR3 is built from 16 residues. Germline V gives CDR1 SGHVS, CDR2 FQNEAQ. Trimming took off 6 bases at V and 1 base at J, with 16 bases between the two ends. CDR3 sequence (DNA): TGTGCCAGCAGTCAAGGGCCGGGATTTGCCAAAAACATTCAGTACTTC. Translated: CASSQGPGFAKNIQYF.

This clone was seen a few times. CDR3 loop: CASSPDRVAGNEQFF. As DNA, the CDR3 is TGTGCCAGCTCACCGGACAGGGTAGCTGGCAATGAGCAGTTCTTC. V usage is TRBV18 and J usage is TRBJ2-1; TRBD1 matches at 8 bases. CDR1 and CDR2 from the germline V gene are KGHSH and LQKENI. The J segment lost 6 bases and the V segment lost 3 bases, leaving 7 bases of the junction unmatched. This CDR3 has 15 residues.

This chain joins TRBV5-1 and TRBJ1-4; D is unresolved. The CDR3 runs to 14 residues. The germline gives CDR1 SGHRS, CDR2 YFSETQ. The V end lost 0 bases, the J end lost 5 bases, and 8 bases lay between the germline ends. CDR3 region: CASSLVRGNEKLFF. The CDR3, as DNA: TGCGCCAGCAGCTTGGTTAGAGGGAATGAAAAACTGTTTTTT.

This chain links TRBV29-1 with TRBJ1-5, with D uncertain. Germline V gene data show CDR1 as SQVTM and CDR2 as ANQGSEA. V dropped 6 bases and J dropped 0 bases, with 6 bases sitting between them. The CDR3 totals 12 residues. CDR3 loop: CSVGSSNQPQHF. Written as DNA, the CDR3 is TGCAGCGTAGGGTCTAGCAATCAGCCCCAGCATTTT.

The gene calls are TRBV5-1 and TRBJ2-3; D not resolved. Germline CDR1 reads SGHRS; CDR2 reads YFSETQ. V shed 0 bases and J shed 0 bases, with 8 bases lying between them. This CDR3 spans 15 amino acids. The CDR3 sequence is CASSLETSSTDTQYF. CDR3 bases: TGCGCCAGCAGCTTGGAGACATCTAGCACAGATACGCAGTATTTT. The full variable domain, with the rest looked up from reference TRBV5-1 and TRBJ2-3, is KAGVTQTPRYLIKTRGQQVTLSCSPISGHRSVSWYQQTPGQGLQFLFEYFSETQRNKGNFPGRFSGRQFSNSRSEMNVSTLELGDSALYLCASSLETSSTDTQYFGPGTRLTVL.

The V call is TRBV27, the J call TRBJ2-5; possible D gene TRBD1, 6 bases. The germline CDR1 and CDR2 sequences are MNHEY and SMNVEV (reference sequence). CDR3 length equals 15 residues. V was trimmed by 6 bases and J by 0 bases, leaving 14 bases between them. CDR3 in DNA: TGTGCCAGCAGAATACGCTCAGGGGACCAAGAGACCCAGTACTTC. Its translation: CASRIRSGDQETQYF.

The gene calls are TRBV6-5 and TRBJ2-2; the match to TRBD1 covers 7 bases. The V and J ends lost 6 bases and 9 bases, in that order; junction bases with no gene match: 10. CDR3 length equals 14 residues. Germline V CDR1 and CDR2: MNHEY, SVGAGI. CDR3 nucleotide sequence: TGTGCCAGCAGCCTTGACAGGGTGGTAAGGGAGCTGTTTTTT. This sequence encodes CASSLDRVVRELFF.

CDR3 sequence: CSLRHGTGVNNEQFF. The CDR3 bases are TGCAGCCTTAGACACGGGACAGGGGTCAACAATGAGCAGTTCTTC. This chain connects TRBV29-1 to TRBJ2-1, with 10 bases aligning to TRBD1. This CDR3 has 15 residues. With 8 bases clipped from V and 5 bases from J, the junction kept 12 bases outside the gene matches. The germline V gene has CDR1 SQVTM and CDR2 ANQGSEA.

The chain recombines TRBV19 with TRBJ1-4; 8 nucleotides line up with TRBD1. Germline loops: CDR1 LNHDA, CDR2 SQIVND (reference sequence). J was trimmed by 5 bases and V by 2 bases; bases with no gene match: 4. This CDR3 has 15 residues. The DNA for the CDR3 is TGTGCCAGTAGTATATTGGGGACAGGAAATGAAAAACTGTTTTTT. Protein product: CASSILGTGNEKLFF. Supplemented by reference TRBV19 and TRBJ1-4, the full variable domain reads DGGITQSPKYLFRKEGQNVTLSCEQNLNHDAMYWYRQDPGQGLRLIYYSQIVNDFQKGDIAEGYSVSREKKESFPLTVTSAQKNPTAFYLCASSILGTGNEKLFFGSGTQLSVL.

The chain carries TRBV18 and TRBJ1-2, with D perhaps matching TRBD1 (5 bases). V lost 3 bases and J lost 0, with 11 bases in between. The germline V gene has CDR1 KGHSH and CDR2 LQKENI. The CDR3 has 15 amino acids. In nucleotides, the CDR3 is TGTGCCAGCTCACCGCAGGGACGGACTAACTATGGCTACACCTTC. Translated, it gives CASSPQGRTNYGYTF.

This chain links TRBV19 with TRBJ1-1, with 9 bases that match TRBD1. CDR1 LNHDA and CDR2 SQIVND come from the germline V gene (reference sequence). V dropped 5 bases and J dropped 5; count of bases not matched to a gene: 9. The CDR3 totals 15 residues. The CDR3 loop reads CASSVGQGGWTEAFF. As DNA, the CDR3 is TGTGCCAGTAGTGTGGGACAGGGTGGTTGGACTGAAGCTTTCTTT.

The chain employs TRBV10-3 and TRBJ2-2; TRBD2 aligns across 8 bases. Germline trimming cut 8 bases from V and 1 base from J; bases unmatched to any gene: 3. In germline, CDR1 is ENHRY, CDR2 SYGVKD. The CDR3 contains 14 residues. CDR3 amino acids: CAIAAGGNTGELFF. CDR3 in DNA: TGTGCCATCGCGGCGGGGGGGAACACCGGGGAGCTGTTTTTT.

The chain links TRBV24-1 to TRBJ2-7; D possibly uses TRBD1 or TRBD2 (5 bases each). This CDR3 comprises 15 residues. From germline, CDR1 is KGHDR and CDR2 SFDVKD. V lost 3 bases and J 2 bases, leaving 13 bases between the germline ends. This CDR3 is CATSDTGTEAYEQYF. For the CDR3, the DNA is TGTGCCACCAGTGATACCGGGACGGAAGCCTACGAGCAGTACTTC.

The genes are TRBV4-1 and TRBJ2-1; the D gene is possibly TRBD1 (6 bases). Germline V gene lookup returns CDR1 MGHRA and CDR2 YSYEKL. V lost 0 bases and J 4 bases, leaving 10 bases between the germline ends. The CDR3 extends over 15 amino acids. This CDR3 is CASSQDRDTYNEQFF. The CDR3 DNA reads as TGCGCCAGCAGCCAAGATCGGGACACATACAATGAGCAGTTCTTC.

The rearrangement links TRBV24-1 to TRBJ2-6, with D perhaps TRBD2 (5 bases). Between the trimmed V and J ends, which lost 5 bases and 0 bases, there was a span of 7 bases. This CDR3 is 15 amino acids long. The germline gives CDR1 KGHDR, CDR2 SFDVKD. The CDR3 coding sequence is TGTGCCACCAGTGGAGGAGGCTCTGGGGCCAACGTCCTGACTTTC. The encoded protein is CATSGGGSGANVLTF.

V and J are TRBV6-4 and TRBJ2-5; 9 positions agree with TRBD1. Germline values: CDR1 MRHNA, CDR2 SNTAGT. Trimming removed 4 bases from V and 5 bases from J; junction bases left unmatched: 8. This CDR3 is built from 15 residues. The CDR3 nucleotides read TGTGCCAGCAGTGCCGAACAGGGGGCAGGGGAGACCCAGTACTTC. It is translated as CASSAEQGAGETQYF.

The chain couples TRBV18 to TRBJ1-1; a weak D match, TRBD1 (6 bases). Trimming pared 3 bases from V and 1 base from J, leaving 12 bases between. The CDR3 contains 15 residues. Per germline, CDR1 KGHSH and CDR2 LQKENI. CDR3 nucleotides: TGTGCCAGCTCACCTTCAGGGGTGAGGAACACTGAAGCTTTCTTT. Protein product: CASSPSGVRNTEAFF.

The chain has TRBV2 and TRBJ1-5; D remains unclear. Germline assignment: CDR1 SNHLY and CDR2 FYNNEI. Between the trimmed V and J ends, which lost 7 bases and 4 bases, there was a span of 14 bases. There are 14 residues in the CDR3. The CDR3 bases are TGTGCCAGCAAAGTGGAGGGTGGAAATCAGCCCCAGCATTTT. This encodes CASKVEGGNQPQHF.

CDR3 nucleotide sequence: TGTGCCAGCCTTAGAGGGGCTAGCGGGAGCTACGAGCAGTACTTC. This sequence encodes CASLRGASGSYEQYF. This chain uses TRBV28 with TRBJ2-7, with 10 bases identical to TRBD2. The CDR3 totals 15 residues. V was pared by 8 bases and J by 3 bases, with 10 bases of the junction left unmatched. Germline CDR1 is MDHEN and CDR2 is SYDVKM.